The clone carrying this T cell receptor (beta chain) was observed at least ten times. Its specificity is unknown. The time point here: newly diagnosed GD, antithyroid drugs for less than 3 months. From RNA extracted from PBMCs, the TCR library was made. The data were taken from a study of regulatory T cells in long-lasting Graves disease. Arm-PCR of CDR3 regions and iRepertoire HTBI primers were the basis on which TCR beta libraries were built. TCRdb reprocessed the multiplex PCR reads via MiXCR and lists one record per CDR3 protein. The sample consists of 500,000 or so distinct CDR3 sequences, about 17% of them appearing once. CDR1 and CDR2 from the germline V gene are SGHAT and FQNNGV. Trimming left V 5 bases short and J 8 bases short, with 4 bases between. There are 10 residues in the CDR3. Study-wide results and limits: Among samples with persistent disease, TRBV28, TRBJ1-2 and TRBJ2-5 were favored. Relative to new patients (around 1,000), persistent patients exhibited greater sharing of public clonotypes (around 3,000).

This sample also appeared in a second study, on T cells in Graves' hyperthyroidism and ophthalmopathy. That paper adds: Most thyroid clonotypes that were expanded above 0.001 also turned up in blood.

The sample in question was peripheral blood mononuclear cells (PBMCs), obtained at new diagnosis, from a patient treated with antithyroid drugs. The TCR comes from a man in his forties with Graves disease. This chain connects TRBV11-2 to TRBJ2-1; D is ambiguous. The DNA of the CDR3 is TGTGCCAGCAGCAGGGATGAGCAGTTCTTC. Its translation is CASSRDEQFF. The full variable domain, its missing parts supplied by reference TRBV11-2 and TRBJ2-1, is EAGVAQSPRYKIIEKRQSVAFWCNPISGHATLYWYQQILGQGPKLLIQFQNNGVVDDSQLPKDRFSAERLKGVDSTLKIQPAKLEDSAVYLCASSRDEQFFGPGTRLTVL.